These 3 T cell receptor beta chains were sequenced from one sample in a study of blood T cell repertoires in COVID-19. TCRdb's table, derived via immunoSEQ multiplex PCR, lists solely in-frame clones and lacks some. Here the sample spans more than 250,000 clones, roughly 80% being singletons. Sequencing was carried out using PBMCs or T cells enriched from blood (not recorded which). These receptors were collected from a man aged 40-49 years who had been exposed to COVID-19.

The rearrangement links TRBV5-1 to TRBJ1-4, with 7 bases that match TRBD1. This CDR3 comprises 15 residues. The V gene's germline CDR1 is SGHRS and CDR2 YFSETQ. V lost 4 bases and J lost 8; bases outside the gene matches: 11. The CDR3 nucleotides read TGCGCCAGCAGCCTTCCCGGAACAGGGGACGAAAAACTGTTTTTT. It codes for CASSLPGTGDEKLFF.

CDR3 in DNA: TGTGCCAGCAGCTTGTATATGGCCTCGAGCACAGATACGCAGTATTTT. It encodes CASSLYMASSTDTQYF. V is TRBV5-4 and J is TRBJ2-3; D is uncertain. The CDR3 has 16 residues. Germline CDR1 and CDR2: SGHNT and YYREEE (reference sequence). Trimming left V 1 base short and J 0 bases short, with 12 bases between.

The J gene is TRBJ1-1, the V gene TRBV3-1 (or the pseudogene TRBV3-2); 8 positions agree with TRBD1. After removal of 4 bases from V and 1 base from J, the junction contained 2 bases not matched to a gene. Germline CDR1 is LGHDT and CDR2 is YNNKEL (reference sequence). The CDR3 is 14 residues long. The CDR3 spells CASSPDRGNTEAFF. In DNA form, the CDR3 reads TGTGCCAGCAGCCCCGACAGGGGGAACACTGAAGCTTTCTTT.